The sequence of this TCR beta chain was determined in a study of T cell responses to AZD1222 COVID-19 vaccine. TCRdb's table, derived via immunoSEQ multiplex PCR, lists solely in-frame clones and lacks some. Of about 150,000 clones in the sample, roughly nine tenths were seen once. CDR1 KGHSH and CDR2 LQKENI come from the germline V gene. The CDR3 length is 14 residues. The ends were cut back, 3 bases at V and 4 bases at J, with 13 bases in the middle. Findings and caveats of the study: Donors were largely white British and mainly female; clonal diversity was possibly underestimated.

As concerns this clone: What it binds is unknown.

The chain has TRBV18 and TRBJ2-7; possible D gene TRBD2, 6 bases. The receptor comes from an adult in good health. The starting material was peripheral blood, obtained on day 0 of AZD1222 vaccination. CDR3 sequence: CASSPAGIGYEQYF. CDR3 in DNA: TGTGCCAGCTCACCTGCGGGAATCGGTTACGAGCAGTACTTC.